The 4 T cell receptor beta chains reported below all come from one sample, sequenced in a study of low-dose radiotherapy and immunotherapy resistance in tumors (dated by TCRdb to 2021 to 2024). The label giving this sample's time point can be read as: before trial treatment. TCRdb records Illumina HiSeq 2500 as the sequencer. Superscript III and a set of TRAV- and TRBV-specific primers were used to synthesize first-strand cDNA, so that both TCRalpha and TCRbeta chains were covered. TCRs were amplified with Phusion for 15 to 25 PCR cycles using a constant-region primer together with the adapter attached to the V primers. TCRdb reanalyzed the raw reads on its own, using fastp at Q25 for trimming and MiXCR for clone calling, and kept in-frame beta chains. For every CDR3 protein sequence, its rows merge into one entry that carries the most common genes and DNA. Present in this sample are some 60,000 distinct CDR3 sequences, 26% of which were seen just once. The ten largest clonotypes hold about 7% of the sample.

The source was PBMCs, collected before treatment. Every receptor here comes from a male donor with rectosigmoid adenocarcinoma.

Worth noting for this clonotype: One base separates it from a far larger clone, so it is likely a read error. V is TRBV5-1 and J is TRBJ2-1, with a tentative D call TRBD2 (6 bases). V gave up 7 bases and J gave up 10 bases, with 12 bases separating them. The CDR3 runs 11 residues. The V gene's germline CDR1 is SGHRS and CDR2 YFSETQ. The chain's CDR3 is CASGYGSEQFF. In DNA, the CDR3 is TGCGCCAGCGGTTACGGGAGCGAGCAGTTCTTC.

This clonotype has ten or more counts. The chain has TRBV6-2 or TRBV6-3 and TRBJ2-7; the D gene is possibly TRBD2 (5 bases). This CDR3 contains 12 residues. Trimming stripped 10 bases from V and 5 bases from J, with 15 bases between. CDR1 and CDR2 (germline): MNHEY, SVGEGT. The CDR3 DNA sequence: TGTGCCACGTGGCGGGCCCGGAACGAGCAGTACTTC. Its translation: CATWRARNEQYF.

In this sample, this clonotype turned up many times. The V gene is TRBV30, the J gene TRBJ2-1; 8 nucleotides agree with TRBD1. Germline V gene data show CDR1 as GTSNPN and CDR2 as SVGIG (reference sequence). With 2 bases clipped from V and 4 bases from J, the junction kept 7 bases outside the gene matches. This CDR3 comprises 15 residues. For the CDR3, the DNA is TGTGCCTGGAGTTACTTGGACAGGGATTACAATGAGCAGTTCTTC. This codes for CAWSYLDRDYNEQFF. The whole variable domain, remainder taken from reference TRBV30 and TRBJ2-1, is SQTIHQWPATLVQPVGSPLSLECTVEGTSNPNLYWYRQAAGRGLQLLFYSVGIGQISSEVPQNLSASRPQDRQFILSSKKLLLSDSGFYLCAWSYLDRDYNEQFFGPGTRLTVL.

The V gene is TRBV4-1, the J gene TRBJ2-7, with D possibly matching TRBD2 (6 bases). The DNA end is a closer match to TRBJ2-5, so the J assignment may be wrong. The CDR3 covers 18 residues. In germline, CDR1 is MGHRA, CDR2 YSYEKL. CDR3 residues: CASSQGPAVSGLRETQYF. The CDR3 coding sequence is TGCGCCAGCAGCCAAGGCCCGGCGGTTAGCGGCCTTAGGGAGACCCAGTACTTC.